These 32 T cell receptor beta chains were sequenced from one sample in a study of blood T cell repertoires in COVID-19. Generated by immunoSEQ multiplex PCR, the TCRdb table keeps only in-frame clones and is missing some. This table has 250,000 to 350,000 clones, approximately 87% appearing once. Source material: peripheral blood. The receptors were sampled from a woman aged 50 to 60 with active or convalescent COVID-19.

The chain combines TRBV7-4 with TRBJ1-5, with D possibly being TRBD1 (6 bases). The CDR3 is made up of 15 amino acids. The germline V gene has CDR1 SGHVT and CDR2 SQSDAQ. Trimming stripped 5 bases from V and 2 bases from J, with 13 bases between. This chain's CDR3 is CASSTTGLGNQPQHF. CDR3 coding DNA: TGTGCCAGCAGCACAACAGGGTTAGGCAATCAGCCCCAGCATTTT.

The chain employs TRBV5-5 and TRBJ1-3, with a weak D call TRBD1 (6 bases). Per germline, CDR1 SGHKS and CDR2 YYEKEE (reference sequence). The CDR3 is 16 residues long. The germline V and J ends were trimmed by 4 bases and 2 bases, with 16 bases remaining between them. CDR3 nucleotide sequence: TGTGCCAGCAGCCCAGACTTACAGGGTGCTGGAAACACCATATATTTT. This gives the protein CASSPDLQGAGNTIYF.

The rearrangement uses TRBV14 and TRBJ1-1, with a weak D call TRBD1 (6 bases). V lost 8 bases to trimming and J lost 2 bases, with 21 bases between them. In germline, CDR1 is SGHDN, CDR2 FVKESK. This CDR3 is built from 16 residues. DNA of the CDR3: TGTGCCAGCGCTAGGGACACCGAAGCATATAACACTGAAGCTTTCTTT. It specifies CASARDTEAYNTEAFF.

The chain combines TRBV7-2 with TRBJ2-4; D not certain. Germline V gene data show CDR1 as SGHTA and CDR2 as FQGNSA. V was trimmed by 1 base and J by 10 bases, leaving 14 bases between them. This CDR3 region has 14 residues. The CDR3 here is CASSLEQVNEIQYF. For the CDR3, the DNA is TGTGCCAGCAGCTTAGAGCAAGTAAATGAGATTCAGTACTTC.

For this clone: Other DNA sequences of this sample code for an identical CDR3. The chain is built from TRBV4-3 and TRBJ2-7, with 8 bases matching TRBD1. The ends lost 4 bases at V and 2 bases at J; junction bases unmatched: 4. Germline V lookup: CDR1 LGHNA, CDR2 YSLEER. The CDR3 extends over 14 amino acids. This CDR3 is CASSPWTGTYEQYF. CDR3 DNA sequence: TGCGCCAGCAGCCCTTGGACAGGGACCTACGAGCAGTACTTC.

The chain couples TRBV28 to TRBJ1-1; TRBD1 might be the D (6 bases). With 7 bases removed from V and 14 bases from J, the gap between germline ends came to 17 bases. In germline, CDR1 is MDHEN, CDR2 SYDVKM. The CDR3 has 11 residues. CDR3 sequence reads: CASISRDIAFF. The CDR3 coding sequence is TGTGCCAGCATCTCACGGGACATCGCATTCTTT.

This clone was detected only a few times. This chain joins TRBV10-3 and TRBJ1-1; TRBD1 might be the D (6 bases). The CDR3 extends over 13 amino acids. Germline V lookup: CDR1 ENHRY, CDR2 SYGVKD. Trimming pared 7 bases from V and 1 base from J, leaving 10 bases between. CDR3: CAIMRTANTEAFF. CDR3 nucleotide sequence: TGTGCCATCATGAGGACAGCGAACACTGAAGCTTTCTTT.

The chain recombines TRBV21-1 with TRBJ1-5. TRBV21-1 is listed as a pseudogene. The CDR3 is 14 residues long. The CDR3 is CAIPRRDRNQPQHF. The DNA of the CDR3 is TGTGCCATCCCACGGAGGGATAGGAATCAGCCCCAGCATTTT.

This clone was counted a single time. The sample holds other DNA sequences that translate to the same CDR3. The CDR3 coding sequence is TGCGCCAGCAGCTCCGGGACAGGGACGTACGAGCAGTACTTC. As protein: CASSSGTGTYEQYF. The J gene is TRBJ2-7, the V gene TRBV5-1, with 9 bases that match TRBD1. This CDR3 spans 14 amino acids. Per the germline V gene, CDR1 is SGHRS and CDR2 is YFSETQ. Trimming at V came to 3 bases and at J to 4 bases, leaving 5 bases not matched to a gene.

The J gene is TRBJ2-7, the V gene TRBV7-9; perhaps TRBD1 as D (5 bases). Looked up from germline, CDR1 is SEHNR and CDR2 is FQNEAQ (reference sequence). Trimming removed 3 bases from V and 4 bases from J, with 10 bases in between. The length of the CDR3 is 13 residues. The DNA of the CDR3 is TGTGCCAGCAGCTTGGAACAGGAATACGAGCAGTACTTC. Amino acid sequence: CASSLEQEYEQYF.

V and J are TRBV6-2 or TRBV6-3 and TRBJ1-5, with a tentative D call TRBD1 (5 bases). Trimming removed 2 bases at V and 0 bases at J, with 17 bases between. The germline gives CDR1 MNHEY, CDR2 SVGEGT. The CDR3 consists of 18 residues. CDR3 bases: TGTGCCAGCAGTTACAACCCACCCAGGGTTTATAGCAATCAGCCCCAGCATTTT. Translating gives CASSYNPPRVYSNQPQHF.

The chain has TRBV10-3 and TRBJ2-7; 13 bases line up with TRBD2. V gave up 6 bases and J gave up 3 bases; unmatched junction bases: 17. This CDR3 spans 19 amino acids. Looked up from germline, CDR1 is ENHRY and CDR2 is SYGVKD. This CDR3 is CAISAQTSGRSRWVYEQYF. CDR3 in DNA: TGTGCCATCAGCGCACAGACTAGCGGGAGGTCCCGGTGGGTCTACGAGCAGTACTTC.

V usage is TRBV9 and J usage is TRBJ2-5; 8 bases align to TRBD2. This CDR3 is built from 15 residues. The germline V gene encodes CDR1 SGDLS and CDR2 YYNGEE. The J segment lost 2 bases and the V segment lost 3 bases, leaving 6 bases of the junction unmatched. The CDR3 spells CASSEGTRAQETQYF. DNA of the CDR3: TGTGCCAGCAGCGAAGGGACTAGAGCGCAAGAGACCCAGTACTTC.

The chain uses TRBV6-5 and TRBJ1-2; 7 bases agree with TRBD1. The length of the CDR3 is 12 residues. Germline V gives CDR1 MNHEY, CDR2 SVGAGI. V dropped 6 bases and J dropped 4; count of bases not matched to a gene: 2. The CDR3 is CASSSGGYGYTF. CDR3 nucleotide sequence: TGTGCCAGCAGCTCAGGGGGCTATGGCTACACCTTC.

This chain joins TRBV5-1 and TRBJ2-7; TRBD2 aligns across 16 bases. Germline CDR1 SGHRS, CDR2 YFSETQ. This CDR3 region has 16 residues. Trimming cost V 4 bases and J 5 bases; bases outside gene matches: 6. CDR3 bases: TGCGCCAGCAGCCCGGGGACTAGCGGGAGGGCCCACGAGCAGTACTTC. This codes for CASSPGTSGRAHEQYF.

CDR3 DNA sequence: TGCGCCAGCAGTCAATTCGGGGACAGAGCCTCTGGAAACACCATATATTTT. Amino acid sequence: CASSQFGDRASGNTIYF. The V gene is TRBV23-1, the J gene TRBJ1-3; 7 nucleotides align to TRBD1. TRBV23-1 is treated as an ORF (open reading frame) with a function not yet certain. The V segment lost 1 base and the J segment 0 bases; nucleotides outside the gene matches: 6. The CDR3 has 17 residues.

The genes are TRBV30 and TRBJ2-6; D not certain. CDR1 is GTSNPN, CDR2 SVGIG, per germline (reference sequence). V lost 3 bases, J lost 0 bases, and 12 bases lay in between. The CDR3 contains 16 residues. Written as DNA, the CDR3 is TGTGCCTGGAGGGAGAGGCCATCCTCTGGGGCCAACGTCCTGACTTTC. Its translation: CAWRERPSSGANVLTF.

V is TRBV28 and J is TRBJ1-2, with a possible D match to TRBD1 (6 bases). CDR1 MDHEN and CDR2 SYDVKM come from the germline V gene. V lost 4 bases and J 3 bases, leaving 18 bases between the germline ends. CDR3 length equals 16 residues. The CDR3 here is CASSYPLDRPYYGYTF. The CDR3 DNA follows: TGTGCCAGCAGTTACCCCCTGGACAGACCTTACTATGGCTACACCTTC.

The rearrangement joins TRBV18 to TRBJ2-7, with D perhaps matching TRBD2 (6 bases). The CDR3 is 13 residues long. V gave up 1 base and J gave up 3 bases, with 7 bases separating them. Germline CDR1 and CDR2: KGHSH and LQKENI. The CDR3 reads CASSPRRDYEQYF. CDR3 bases: TGTGCCAGCTCACCACGGCGGGACTACGAGCAGTACTTC.

The chain recombines TRBV25-1 with TRBJ2-7; TRBD1 matches at 9 bases. There are 15 residues in the CDR3. Trimming took 4 bases from V and 4 from J; bases not matched to a gene: 8. Per the germline V gene, CDR1 is MGHDK and CDR2 is SYGVNS. CDR3 in amino acids: CASSASGTGRYEQYF. The CDR3 DNA reads TGTGCCAGCAGTGCTTCCGGGACAGGGCGATACGAGCAGTACTTC.

The V and J genes are TRBV12-3 or TRBV12-4 and TRBJ1-2, with no clear D. V was pared by 1 base and J by 3 bases, with 6 bases between. The CDR3 covers 13 residues. The CDR3 reads CASSLGGYYGYTF. The CDR3 DNA is TGTGCCAGCAGTTTAGGAGGATACTATGGCTACACCTTC.

This sequence joins TRBV10-3 and TRBJ1-1; perhaps TRBD1 as D (6 bases). The CDR3 has 15 amino acids. Per the germline V gene, CDR1 is ENHRY and CDR2 is SYGVKD. Trimming shortened V by 0 bases and J by 3 bases, and 11 bases separated the two germline ends. This CDR3 reads CAISESKPGDTEAFF. The CDR3 DNA reads as TGTGCCATCAGTGAGTCGAAGCCAGGGGACACTGAAGCTTTCTTT.

In nucleotides, the CDR3 is TGCGCCAGCAGCATAGATGAAAAACTGTTTTTT. It is translated as CASSIDEKLFF. The gene calls are TRBV5-1 and TRBJ1-4; D gene uncertain. V lost 4 bases and J lost 6, with 4 bases in between. CDR1 and CDR2 from the germline V gene are SGHRS and YFSETQ. CDR3 length: 11 amino acids.

The chain combines TRBV7-2 with TRBJ2-5, with 10 nucleotides matching TRBD1. The V gene's germline CDR1 is SGHTA and CDR2 FQGNSA. The CDR3 loop spans 15 amino acids. With V trimmed by 1 base and J by 5 bases, 4 bases remained unmatched. CDR3 protein: CASSLGQGASETQYF. Written as DNA, the CDR3 is TGTGCCAGCAGCTTAGGACAGGGGGCCTCGGAGACCCAGTACTTC.

This chain connects TRBV18 to TRBJ2-5; 8 bases are a match to TRBD2. V gave up 3 bases and J gave up 5 bases; unmatched junction bases: 8. Germline-derived CDR1 and CDR2 are KGHSH and LQKENI. The length of the CDR3 is 15 residues. The DNA of the CDR3 is TGTGCCAGCTCACCCTCCGGGACTAGTGGGGAGACCCAGTACTTC. It translates to CASSPSGTSGETQYF.

The V and J genes are TRBV3-1 (or the pseudogene TRBV3-2) and TRBJ2-1; 10 bases agree with TRBD2. Trimming cost V 4 bases and J 8 bases; bases outside gene matches: 8. Germline V gene lookup returns CDR1 LGHDT and CDR2 YNNKEL (reference sequence). The CDR3 is 15 amino acids. CDR3 in DNA: TGTGCCAGCAGCCCCGGGACTAGCGATTCCGATGAGCAGTTCTTC. Its protein product is CASSPGTSDSDEQFF.

The chain combines TRBV29-1 with TRBJ2-7; 9 positions match TRBD2. Per the germline V gene, CDR1 is SQVTM and CDR2 is ANQGSEA. The length of the CDR3 is 13 residues. J was trimmed by 6 bases and V by 4 bases; bases with no gene match: 7. The CDR3 nucleotides are TGCAGCGTTGCTCGTAGCGGGAGCACCGAGCAGTACTTC. It translates to CSVARSGSTEQYF.

This clone was seen a single time. This chain joins TRBV14 and TRBJ1-1; D unresolved. The ends were cut back, 5 bases at V and 0 bases at J, with 7 bases in the middle. In germline, CDR1 is SGHDN, CDR2 FVKESK. The CDR3 length is 13 residues. CDR3 nucleotides: TGTGCCAGCAGCGAGATTATGAACACTGAAGCTTTCTTT. Translating it yields CASSEIMNTEAFF.

J is TRBJ2-1 and V is TRBV5-1; D is unresolved. Per germline, CDR1 SGHRS and CDR2 YFSETQ. This CDR3 has 14 amino acids. V dropped 0 bases and J dropped 8 bases, with 12 bases sitting between them. Here the CDR3 reads CASSLESVEDEQFF. Here the CDR3 DNA reads TGCGCCAGCAGCTTGGAATCTGTCGAGGATGAGCAGTTCTTC.

The chain couples TRBV9 to TRBJ1-1; D not certain. The ends were cut back, 0 bases at V and 4 bases at J, with 7 bases in the middle. Germline-derived CDR1 and CDR2 are SGDLS and YYNGEE. The CDR3 sequence is 13 residues long. The CDR3 protein is CASSVVSPTEAFF. CDR3 DNA sequence: TGTGCCAGCAGCGTAGTATCCCCCACTGAAGCTTTCTTT.

The chain is built from TRBV27 and TRBJ1-1; unclear D gene. CDR1 MNHEY and CDR2 SMNVEV come from the germline V gene (reference sequence). The V and J ends lost 6 bases and 4 bases respectively, with 12 bases between them. This CDR3 region has 13 residues. The CDR3: CASSWGVATEAFF. The CDR3 region has the DNA TGTGCCAGCAGCTGGGGAGTCGCCACTGAAGCTTTCTTT.

In nucleotides, the CDR3 is TGTGCCATCAGTGAGACACTAGGTAACACTGAAGCTTTCTTT. Translating gives CAISETLGNTEAFF. The rearrangement joins TRBV10-3 to TRBJ1-1; D is unclear. V shed 2 bases and J shed 2 bases, with 9 bases lying between them. Germline loops: CDR1 ENHRY, CDR2 SYGVKD. CDR3 length: 14 residues.